This record concerns one T cell receptor (beta chain) sequence. No antigen is known for it. It was version v3.0 of the immunoSEQ assay that was run at survey level. Each sample aimed for roughly 40,000-50,000 sequenced T-cell genomes. The table came from immunoSEQ multiplex PCR; TCRdb's copy has only in-frame clones and leaves some out. The sample consists of 33,000 or so clones, about 97% of them appearing once. CDR3 length: 14 residues. From germline, CDR1 is GTSNPN and CDR2 SVGIG (reference sequence). Trimming took off 4 bases at V and 6 bases at J, with 15 bases between the two ends. The data derive from a study of long-term antiretroviral therapy in people with HIV. Broader study findings: Diversity increased after ART yet remained lower than in transplant donor controls.

The chain combines TRBV30 with TRBJ2-2; D not resolved. The source was unsorted PBMCs, collected 7.6 years after starting antiretroviral therapy. The TCR originated in a man aged 25 to 45 with HIV. The CDR3: CAWNEQVVAGELFF. CDR3 DNA: TGTGCCTGGAATGAGCAAGTAGTCGCCGGGGAGCTGTTTTTT.